This TCR beta chain was retrieved from a study of CD4 T cells in relation to SARS-CoV-2 and coronaviruses. Study background: Crossreactive spike epitopes shared across donors were mapped to their HLA restriction.

Only in-frame clones appear in the TCRdb table, and some are missing; sequencing was by immunoSEQ multiplex PCR. The data hold roughly 31,000 clones, with roughly 78% observed a single time. The CDR3 is 15 amino acids. V lost 6 bases and J 1 base, leaving 16 bases between the germline ends. Germline V gene data show CDR1 as MNHEY and CDR2 as SVGAGI. In the case of this clone: The antigen is undetermined.

The unexposed donors gave CD4+ T cells in about 2011-2018, prior to COVID-19. After less than 11 days of culture, CD4+ T cells were isolated. Cells permitting, SARS-CoV-2 S/N and four cold-coronavirus spikes were tested on unexposed-donor CD4+ T cells. PBMCs were plated at roughly 2 million per well in IL-2-containing medium. The sequence was obtained from a human donor in good health. The J gene is TRBJ2-7, the V gene TRBV6-5; D is possibly TRBD1 or TRBD2 (5 bases each). Sequencing was performed on CD4+ T cells from PBMCs, cultured in vitro. CDR3: CASSPSQGVSYEQYF. CDR3 DNA sequence: TGTGCCAGCAGCCCGTCCCAGGGAGTATCCTACGAGCAGTACTTC.